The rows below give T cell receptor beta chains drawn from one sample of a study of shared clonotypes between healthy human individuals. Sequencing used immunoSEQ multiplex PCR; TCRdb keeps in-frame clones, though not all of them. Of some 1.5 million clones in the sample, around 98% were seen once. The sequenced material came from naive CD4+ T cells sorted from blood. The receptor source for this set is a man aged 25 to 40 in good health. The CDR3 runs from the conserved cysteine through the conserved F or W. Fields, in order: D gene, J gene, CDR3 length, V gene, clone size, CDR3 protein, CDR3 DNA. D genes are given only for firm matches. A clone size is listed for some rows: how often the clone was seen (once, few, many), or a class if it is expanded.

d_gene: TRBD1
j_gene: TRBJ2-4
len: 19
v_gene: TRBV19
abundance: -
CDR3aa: CASSTRRDRGWFAKNIQYF
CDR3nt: TGTGCCAGTAGTACCAGACGGGACAGGGGCTGGTTCGCCAAAAACATTCAGTACTTC

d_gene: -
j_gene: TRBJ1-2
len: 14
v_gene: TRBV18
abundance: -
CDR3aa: CASSPPLINYGYTF
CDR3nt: TGTGCCAGCTCACCACCGCTAATAAACTATGGCTACACCTTC

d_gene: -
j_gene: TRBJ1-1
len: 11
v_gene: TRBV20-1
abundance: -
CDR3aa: CSASRGTEAFF
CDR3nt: TGCAGTGCTAGCCGAGGCACTGAAGCTTTCTTT

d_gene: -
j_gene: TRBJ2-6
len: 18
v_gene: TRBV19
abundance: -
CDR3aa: CASSIDLDWSSGANVLTF
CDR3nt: TGTGCCAGTAGTATAGATCTGGATTGGAGCTCTGGGGCCAACGTCCTGACTTTC

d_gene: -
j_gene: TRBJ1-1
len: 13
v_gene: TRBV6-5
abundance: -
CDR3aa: CASSDNRATEAFF
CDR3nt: TGTGCCAGCAGTGACAACAGGGCCACTGAAGCTTTCTTT

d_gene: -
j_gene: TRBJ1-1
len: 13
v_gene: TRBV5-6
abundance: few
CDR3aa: CASRERQYTEAFF
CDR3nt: TGTGCCAGCAGGGAGAGACAGTACACTGAAGCTTTCTTT

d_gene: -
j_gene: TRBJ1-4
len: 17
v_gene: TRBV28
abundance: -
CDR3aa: CASSPQQGGVANEKLFF
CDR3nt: TGTGCCAGCAGTCCCCAACAGGGAGGTGTTGCTAATGAAAAACTGTTTTTT

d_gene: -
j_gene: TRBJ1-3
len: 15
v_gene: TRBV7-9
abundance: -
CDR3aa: CASSPRADSGNTIYF
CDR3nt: TGTGCCAGCAGCCCTAGGGCTGACTCTGGAAACACCATATATTTT

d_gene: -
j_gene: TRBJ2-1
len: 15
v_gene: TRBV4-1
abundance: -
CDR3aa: CASSPLLSSYNEQFF
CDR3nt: TGCGCCAGCAGCCCCCTTCTGAGCTCCTACAATGAGCAGTTCTTC

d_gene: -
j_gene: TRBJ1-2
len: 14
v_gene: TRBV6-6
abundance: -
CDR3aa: CASSTIQGSYGYTF
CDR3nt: TGTGCCAGCAGTACAATCCAGGGGAGCTATGGCTACACCTTC

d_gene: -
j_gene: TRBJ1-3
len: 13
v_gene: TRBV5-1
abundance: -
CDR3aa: CASSPGDGNTIYF
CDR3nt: TGCGCCAGCAGCCCAGGGGACGGAAACACCATATATTTT

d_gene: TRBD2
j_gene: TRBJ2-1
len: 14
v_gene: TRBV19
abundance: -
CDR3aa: CASKETSGYNEQFF
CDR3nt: TGTGCCAGTAAAGAGACTAGCGGCTACAATGAGCAGTTCTTC